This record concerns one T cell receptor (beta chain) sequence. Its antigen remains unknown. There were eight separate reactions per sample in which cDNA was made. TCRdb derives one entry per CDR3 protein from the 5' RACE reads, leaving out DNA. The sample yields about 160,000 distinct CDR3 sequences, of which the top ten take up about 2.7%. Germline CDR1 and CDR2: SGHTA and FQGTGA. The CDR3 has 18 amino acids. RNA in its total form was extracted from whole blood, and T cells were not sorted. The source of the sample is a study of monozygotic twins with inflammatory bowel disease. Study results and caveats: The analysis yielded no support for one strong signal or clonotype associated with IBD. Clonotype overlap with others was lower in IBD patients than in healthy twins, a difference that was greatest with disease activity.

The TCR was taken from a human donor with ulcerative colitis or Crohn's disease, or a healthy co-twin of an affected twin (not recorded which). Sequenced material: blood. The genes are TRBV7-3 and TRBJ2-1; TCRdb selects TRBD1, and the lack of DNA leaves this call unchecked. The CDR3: CASSFTPQGDLSYNEQFF.